This T cell receptor (beta chain) was retrieved from a study of cytomegalovirus exposure and HLA in healthy donors. Findings of the study overall: A later analysis showed TCR association rates differing by HLA locus, peaking at DRB1 and lowest at HLA-C.

Concerning this clone: Antigen unknown.

The CDR3 totals 16 residues. Germline loops: CDR1 SEHNR, CDR2 FQNEAQ (reference sequence). V trimming: 5 bases; J trimming: 5 bases; junction bases outside the gene matches: 11. The PCR made use of 60 Vbeta and 13 Jbeta primers. Measured with immunoSEQ multiplex PCR; TCRdb has only the in-frame clones, and not every one. In the table there are more than 100,000 clones, approximately 80% of which are singletons. This sequence joins TRBV7-9 and TRBJ1-4; 7 bases are a match to TRBD1. The sequence came from a woman aged 18 to 35 in good health and CMV-seronegative. Source material: PBMCs. The CDR3 DNA is TGTGCCAGCAGCCCATTCGTGAGGGGGCGAAATGAAAAACTGTTTTTT. Its translation: CASSPFVRGRNEKLFF.